These T cell receptor beta chains were read from a single sample in a study of T cells after yellow fever vaccination. One entry per CDR3 protein results from TCRdb running MiXCR on the 5' RACE reads. The data hold just under 600,000 distinct CDR3 sequences, with 13% observed a single time. Sequencing used PBMCs, obtained on the day of the yellow fever booster vaccination. These TCRs come from a young man who received the YFV17D yellow fever vaccine. CDR3s include the opening cysteine and the closing phenylalanine or tryptophan. Fields, in order: clone size, J gene, V gene, CDR3 protein. Clone size is stated in some rows and not others, as once, few, many or a class when expanded.

NA | TRBJ2-6 | TRBV4-3 | CASSLRQVIGANVLTF
NA | TRBJ2-7 | TRBV12-3/TRBV12-4 | CASKERDQSYEQYF
few | TRBJ2-7 | TRBV27 | CASSSPGRNYEQYF
NA | TRBJ2-1 | TRBV7-7 | CASSLAAGTGNEQFF
few | TRBJ1-1 | TRBV6-2/TRBV6-3 | CASSYVQVQRQAFF
few | TRBJ2-2 | TRBV2 | CASSDEGTGASLGTGELFF
NA | TRBJ2-2 | TRBV9 | CASSVNSGVNTGELFF
NA | TRBJ2-1 | TRBV24-1 | CATSDEAGTSGNEQFF
few | TRBJ2-7 | TRBV10-3 | CAISESRDRNEQYF
few | TRBJ2-7 | TRBV10-3 | CAISAPGLAGLYEQYF
NA | TRBJ2-3 | TRBV5-1 | CASSSPWPSSTDTQYF
NA | TRBJ2-3 | TRBV12-3/TRBV12-4 | CASKEGHGTDTQYF
NA | TRBJ2-1 | TRBV29-1 | CSLIQPGLVIDEQFF
few | TRBJ2-7 | TRBV18 | CASSPPAGDEQYF
few | TRBJ2-1 | TRBV20-1 | CSAREAGEIYNEQFF
many | TRBJ2-1 | TRBV12-3/TRBV12-4 | CASLSYNEQFF
NA | TRBJ2-7 | TRBV20-1 | CSAPLHGGSSYEQYF
NA | TRBJ2-3 | TRBV7-6 | CASSPGLAGAFTDTQYF
NA | TRBJ2-3 | TRBV29-1 | CSILRSSATDTQYF
few | TRBJ1-5 | TRBV28 | CASSLTFGAGSLGNQPQHF
once | TRBJ2-1 | TRBV20-1 | CSASRGGPYNEQFF
NA | TRBJ2-5 | TRBV6-2/TRBV6-3 | CASRRYRDRAETQYF
many | TRBJ1-5 | TRBV7-2 | CASSPGRNNQPQHF
NA | TRBJ2-1 | TRBV12-3/TRBV12-4 | CASSLARGEQFF
NA | TRBJ1-5 | TRBV6-2/TRBV6-3 | CASKDSNQPQHF
NA | TRBJ2-3 | TRBV29-1 | CSAGQSTDTQYF
NA | TRBJ2-5 | TRBV18 | CASSRGQGKQETQYF
NA | TRBJ2-3 | TRBV15 | CATSRDWGGRATDTQYF
few | TRBJ1-1 | TRBV18 | CASSPPGTMNTEAFF
few | TRBJ2-5 | TRBV28 | CASSLTSGGTQYF
NA | TRBJ2-5 | TRBV28 | CASSLVRGRGETQYF
few | TRBJ2-7 | TRBV20-1 | CSARGAGQDTYEQYF
NA | TRBJ2-7 | TRBV5-4 | CASSLVTGSSGNGVAYEQYF
NA | TRBJ2-1 | TRBV11-2 | CASSSKLTSGRAPDEQFF
NA | TRBJ2-5 | TRBV27 | CASRVMAKETQYF
NA | TRBJ2-1 | TRBV9 | CASGSFRSELPNEQFF
few | TRBJ1-1 | TRBV18 | CASSPPLGENTEAFF
few | TRBJ2-1 | TRBV28 | CASSFSARSVGQFF
NA | TRBJ2-1 | TRBV5-4 | CASSSLADSTYNEQFF
NA | TRBJ2-1 | TRBV29-1 | CSVEDWYGTSYNEQFF
NA | TRBJ2-1 | TRBV7-2 | CASSPDYLVKPFF
few | TRBJ2-5 | TRBV6-6 | CASRDRATQYF
NA | TRBJ2-7 | TRBV7-8 | CASSASGGLYEQYF
few | TRBJ1-1 | TRBV7-9 | CASSLAIETEAFF
few | TRBJ2-5 | TRBV20-1 | CSASKTVGETQYF
few | TRBJ2-7 | TRBV10-3 | CAIGSTGADEQYF
NA | TRBJ2-1 | TRBV3-1 | CASSQVRTSVHEQFF
many | TRBJ2-7 | TRBV12-3/TRBV12-4 | CASSQGRAYEQYF
NA | TRBJ2-7 | TRBV23-1 | CASTPPPLGLAGGPVYEQYF
NA | TRBJ2-7 | TRBV9 | CASSEHGSAAEQYF
few | TRBJ1-1 | TRBV7-9 | CASSRSTGSTEAFF
few | TRBJ2-7 | TRBV9 | CASSVEGGGYEQYF
NA | TRBJ1-2 | TRBV5-1 | CASSSPEGANPYGYTF
NA | TRBJ2-1 | TRBV5-1 | CASSEQGAYEQFF
NA | TRBJ2-5 | TRBV11-2 | CASRQKGQTEETQYF